This TCR beta chain was sequenced for a study of blood T cell repertoires in COVID-19. Study background: The analysed material was cDNA or gDNA that came from T cells, B-cell-depleted T cells, or PBMCs.

CDR1 is LNHNV and CDR2 is YYDKDF in the germline V gene (reference sequence). Trimming took off 11 bases at V and 8 bases at J, with 18 bases between the two ends. The CDR3 spans 13 residues. Original analysis: Estimation of nucleated cell counts relied on the amplification of reference gene primers. TCRdb's copy holds only in-frame clones and misses some; the assay was immunoSEQ multiplex PCR. V and J calls and clone size are as listed in that table; D and trimming were resolved from the DNA. The sample includes more than 300,000 clones, over 85% seen only once; the top ten take approximately 1.8%. Material for sequencing was peripheral blood. This TCR came from a woman in her twenties or thirties with COVID-19, enrolled during active disease. V is TRBV15 and J is TRBJ1-4; D may be TRBD1 (5 bases). This CDR3 reads CAVEGPHGEKLFF. DNA for the CDR3: TGTGCCGTGGAGGGGCCCCATGGGGAAAAACTGTTTTTT.